The following is a T cell receptor (beta chain) sequence with its context. Antigen: not known. The sample belongs to a study of cytomegalovirus exposure and HLA in healthy donors. General study findings and limits: Specific recognition of CMV antigens was confirmed in vitro for three chains (all CMV-associated). A prior analysis recorded that most TCR beta V segments were productive about 90% or about 30% of the time. Serostatus for CMV was the only available immune exposure information. Later analysis found that TCR beta chains associated with HLA were more clonally expanded than other, equally common chains.

Germline V gives CDR1 SGHRS, CDR2 YFSETQ. The V end was cut by 0 bases, the J end by 6 bases, with 13 bases between. This CDR3 comprises 15 residues. 60 Vbeta and 13 Jbeta primers were used in PCR. Data came from immunoSEQ multiplex PCR; TCRdb stores just in-frame clones and leaves some out. The sample has 180,000 or so clones, about 80% seen once. The sample consisted of PBMCs. This receptor was identified in a man aged 45 to 65 in good health and CMV-seropositive. The chain recombines TRBV5-1 with TRBJ2-1; weak D call: TRBD2 (6 bases). CDR3 in amino acids: CASSLATGGSNEQFF. CDR3 coding DNA: TGCGCCAGCAGCTTGGCTACCGGGGGAAGCAATGAGCAGTTCTTC. The whole variable domain, remainder taken from reference TRBV5-1 and TRBJ2-1, is KAGVTQTPRYLIKTRGQQVTLSCSPISGHRSVSWYQQTPGQGLQFLFEYFSETQRNKGNFPGRFSGRQFSNSRSEMNVSTLELGDSALYLCASSLATGGSNEQFFGPGTRLTVL.